These 32 T cell receptor beta chains came from one sample sequenced in a study of blood T cells in healthy people across ages. A second PCR of roughly 6 to 12 cycles used a sample-barcoded 5' primer and a J-beta primer mix. TCRdb used MiXCR to reprocess the 5' RACE reads, holding one entry per CDR3 protein. The repertoire holds about 1.4 million distinct CDR3 sequences, with approximately 59% as singletons. The sample consisted of blood. The receptor set was obtained from a man younger than 35 in good health.

This chain joins TRBV6-4 and TRBJ2-1; possibly TRBD2 for D (7 bases). The length of the CDR3 is 16 residues. The ends were cut back, 0 bases at V and 0 bases at J, with 9 bases in the middle. The V gene's germline CDR1 is MRHNA and CDR2 SNTAGT. The CDR3 spells CASSDSGGGSYNEQFF. The CDR3 DNA is TGTGCCAGCAGTGACTCAGGGGGGGGCTCCTACAATGAGCAGTTCTTC.

The rearrangement links TRBV24-1 to TRBJ2-3; 9 bases map to TRBD2. V shed 0 bases and J 4 bases; nucleotides not matched to a gene: 13. CDR1 is KGHDR and CDR2 is SFDVKD in the germline V gene. This CDR3 spans 19 amino acids. Here the CDR3 reads CATSDLTLIAGERADTQYF. CDR3 DNA sequence: TGTGCCACCAGTGATTTGACCTTGATAGCGGGAGAGCGAGCAGATACGCAGTATTTT.

The rearrangement links TRBV21-1 to TRBJ1-2; the tabulated D call, TRBD1, remains unverified against the DNA. TRBV21-1 is a recognized pseudogene. The CDR3 is 15 residues long. This chain's CDR3 is CASSPDRGVWYGYTF. The CDR3 bases are TGTGCCAGCAGTCCGGACAGAGGGGTGTGGTATGGCTACACCTTC.

This clonotype showed up just once. V is TRBV21-1 and J is TRBJ1-3. TRBV21-1 is shown as a pseudogene. This CDR3 has 18 residues. As DNA, the CDR3 is TGTGCCAGCAGCAAATTGCCGGGGGGGCAGGGCTCTGGAAACACCATATATTTT. Encoded protein: CASSKLPGGQGSGNTIYF.

The sample holds a few counts of this clonotype. The genes are TRBV9 and TRBJ1-1; D gene uncertain. Germline CDR1 and CDR2: SGDLS and YYNGEE. Trimming left V 0 bases short and J 3 bases short, with 6 bases between. The CDR3 extends over 13 amino acids. Written as DNA, the CDR3 is TGTGCCAGCAGCGTAGGCAGAGACACTGAAGCTTTCTTT. Translating it yields CASSVGRDTEAFF.

The chain recombines TRBV12-3 or TRBV12-4 with TRBJ1-2, with TRBD1 matching 7 bases. This CDR3 region has 14 residues. With 5 bases clipped from V and 4 bases from J, the junction kept 7 bases outside the gene matches. The DNA for the CDR3 is TGTGCCAGCAGTCGAAGGACAGGCTCCTATGGCTACACCTTC. This gives the protein CASSRRTGSYGYTF.

The chain recombines TRBV5-1 with TRBJ2-1; perhaps TRBD1 as D (6 bases). V was shortened by 0 bases and J by 1 base, with 8 bases between the two germline ends. Germline V gene lookup returns CDR1 SGHRS and CDR2 YFSETQ. The CDR3 covers 15 residues. This CDR3 is CASSLDGQSYNEQFF. The CDR3 bases are TGCGCCAGCAGCTTGGACGGACAGTCCTACAATGAGCAGTTCTTC.

This clonotype was detected a few times. The V call is TRBV28, the J call TRBJ2-1; 11 bases line up with TRBD2. Trimming took 5 bases from V and 9 from J; bases not matched to a gene: 12. The CDR3 has 16 residues. CDR1 and CDR2 from the germline V gene are MDHEN and SYDVKM. The CDR3 DNA follows: TGTGCCAGCAGTCCGCCTCTTAGCGGGGGGGAGGGTGAGCAGTTCTTC. It codes for CASSPPLSGGEGEQFF.

The chain combines TRBV20-1 with TRBJ1-6; perhaps TRBD1 as D (6 bases). Germline values: CDR1 DFQATT, CDR2 SNEGSKA (reference sequence). This CDR3 contains 16 residues. V lost 3 bases, J lost 9 bases, and 21 bases lay in between. The CDR3 loop reads CSASVRGQWLGSPLHF. DNA for the CDR3: TGCAGTGCTAGTGTTCGTGGACAGTGGCTGGGTTCACCCCTCCACTTT.

This clonotype was seen a few times. V gene TRBV4-1 combines with J gene TRBJ2-7, with 13 bases matching TRBD2. Trimming at V came to 4 bases and at J to 7 bases, leaving 10 bases not matched to a gene. Germline CDR1 MGHRA, CDR2 YSYEKL. This CDR3 contains 16 residues. CDR3 bases: TGCGCCAGCAGCCTCACCTTTACTAGCGGGAGGGTTGAGCAGTACTTC. This sequence encodes CASSLTFTSGRVEQYF.

Turning to this clonotype: Possible read error: a much larger clone is one base away. The chain employs TRBV7-9 and TRBJ1-5; D remains unclear. This CDR3 has 15 residues. Germline V lookup: CDR1 SEHNR, CDR2 FQNEAQ (reference sequence). This chain's CDR3 is CTSSPPFSGNQPQHF. The DNA of the CDR3 is TGTACCAGCAGCCCCCCCTTTTCGGGCAATCAGCCCCAGCATTTT.

The chain links TRBV20-1 to TRBJ2-3; 7 bases line up with TRBD1. The junction had 1 base not matched to a gene; V was cut back by 5 bases and J by 5 bases. This CDR3 is built from 11 residues. Germline-derived CDR1 and CDR2 are DFQATT and SNEGSKA (reference sequence). In nucleotides, the CDR3 is TGCAGTGCTTGGACAGGAGATACGCAGTATTTT. Protein sequence: CSAWTGDTQYF.

This clonotype was picked up one time. Mismatch with germline at one junction end may stem from a read error. This rearrangement joins TRBV7-9 to TRBJ2-4, with 8 bases fitting TRBD1. The assigned J gene may be wrong: the sequence end matches TRBJ2-7 better. This CDR3 has 15 amino acids. Germline V gene sequence: CDR1 SEHNR, CDR2 FQNEAQ (reference sequence). This chain's CDR3 is CASSLERTGYYEQYF. The DNA of the CDR3 is TGCGCCAGCAGCTTAGAAAGGACAGGGTACTACGAGCAGTACTTC.

The chain employs TRBV18 and TRBJ2-1; D is unresolved. Trimming removed 8 bases from V and 5 bases from J, with 13 bases in between. Germline CDR1 reads KGHSH; CDR2 reads LQKENI. The CDR3 loop spans 13 amino acids. The CDR3 DNA reads TGTGCCAGCGCCCCCCTTCGGGACAATGAGCAGTTCTTC. The encoded protein is CASAPLRDNEQFF.

This clonotype was observed a few times. The chain links TRBV12-3 or TRBV12-4 to TRBJ1-1, with D maybe TRBD1 (5 bases). This CDR3 comprises 14 residues. Trimming pared 5 bases from V and 7 bases from J, leaving 17 bases between. This chain's CDR3 is CASSPPWGMDEAFF. Here the CDR3 DNA reads TGTGCCAGCAGTCCCCCCTGGGGGATGGATGAAGCTTTCTTT.

This clonotype was observed a few times. The chain couples TRBV4-1 to TRBJ2-2; D remains ambiguous. Trimming stripped 5 bases from V and 6 bases from J, with 7 bases between. The CDR3 has 12 residues. Germline loops: CDR1 MGHRA, CDR2 YSYEKL. CDR3 bases: TGCGCCAGCAGCTTCAATGCCGGGGAGCTGTTTTTT. It translates to CASSFNAGELFF.

The chain has TRBV24-1 and TRBJ2-3; unclear D gene. Trimming took 9 bases from V and 6 from J, leaving 9 bases between them. From germline, CDR1 is KGHDR and CDR2 SFDVKD. The CDR3 spans 11 residues. The CDR3 spells CATARRDTQYF. In DNA, the CDR3 is TGTGCCACCGCGAGGCGGGATACGCAGTATTTT.

Details on this clonotype: A junction boundary mismatches the germline segment, possibly from a read error. For the CDR3, the DNA is TGCGCCAGCAGTCAAGGGACTAGCGGCGTTTGGGATACGCAGTATTTT. This gives the protein CASSQGTSGVWDTQYF. This rearrangement joins TRBV4-3 to TRBJ2-3, with 11 bases lining up with TRBD2. There are 16 residues in the CDR3. Per the germline V gene, CDR1 is LGHNA and CDR2 is YSLEER.

The V gene is TRBV2, the J gene TRBJ1-5; unclear D gene. V lost 3 bases, J lost 5 bases, and 8 bases lay in between. The CDR3 runs 13 residues. The V gene's germline CDR1 is SNHLY and CDR2 FYNNEI. The CDR3 loop reads CASSDLNHQPQHF. CDR3 DNA sequence: TGTGCCAGCAGTGATTTAAACCATCAGCCCCAGCATTTT.

V usage is TRBV15 and J usage is TRBJ2-3; D uncertain. V was trimmed by 3 bases and J by 7 bases, leaving 5 bases between them. The CDR3 runs to 11 residues. Germline V gene lookup returns CDR1 LNHNV and CDR2 YYDKDF (reference sequence). CDR3 nucleotides: TGTGCCACCAGCAGTAGATATACGCAGTATTTT. It translates to CATSSRYTQYF.

The genes are TRBV7-8 and TRBJ1-6; D uncertain. The CDR3 runs 14 residues. Germline V lookup: CDR1 SGHVS, CDR2 FQNEAQ. V lost 5 bases, J lost 8 bases, and 13 bases lay in between. The CDR3 spells CASSPGGGHSPLHF. The DNA for the CDR3 is TGTGCCAGCAGCCCCGGTGGCGGGCATTCACCCCTCCACTTT.

The chain employs TRBV18 and TRBJ1-4; tentatively, D is TRBD1 (5 bases). This CDR3 comprises 17 residues. V was clipped by 1 base and J by 2 bases, with 14 bases between them. CDR1 and CDR2 from the germline V gene are KGHSH and LQKENI. The CDR3 loop is CASSPLGHSSTNEKLFF. CDR3 bases: TGTGCCAGCTCACCACTAGGACATTCCTCTACTAATGAAAAACTGTTTTTT. The entire variable domain, with the rest obtained from reference TRBV18 and TRBJ1-4, is as follows: NAGVMQNPRHLVRRRGQEARLRCSPMKGHSHVYWYRQLPEEGLKFMVYLQKENIIDESGMPKERFSAEFPKEGPSILRIQQVVRGDSAAYFCASSPLGHSSTNEKLFFGSGTQLSVL.

This chain links TRBV25-1 with TRBJ2-5; 8 nucleotides match TRBD1. Germline V gene lookup returns CDR1 MGHDK and CDR2 SYGVNS. This CDR3 has 14 amino acids. With 4 bases clipped from V and 3 bases from J, the junction kept 4 bases outside the gene matches. In DNA form, the CDR3 reads TGTGCCAGCAGTGCCAGGACAGGGAAAGAGACCCAGTACTTC. It yields the protein CASSARTGKETQYF.

The V gene is TRBV4-1, the J gene TRBJ1-3; D not resolved. CDR1 MGHRA and CDR2 YSYEKL come from the germline V gene. The V and J ends lost 2 bases and 0 bases respectively, with 11 bases between them. This CDR3 is built from 16 residues. The CDR3 DNA reads TGCGCCAGCAGCCAATATCCAGCGAGCTCTGGAAACACCATATATTTT. The encoded protein is CASSQYPASSGNTIYF.

The CDR3 loop is CASSYGGTNEAFF. CDR3 coding DNA: TGTGCCAGCAGTTACGGGGGGACTAATGAAGCTTTCTTT. The chain couples TRBV6-2 or TRBV6-3 to TRBJ1-1; weak D call: TRBD1 (5 bases). The V and J ends lost 2 bases and 7 bases respectively, with 11 bases between them. CDR3 length: 13 amino acids. Germline values: CDR1 MNHEY, CDR2 SVGEGT.

The V and J genes are TRBV6-1 and TRBJ2-4, with TRBD2 identical over 10 bases. This CDR3 comprises 20 residues. Unmatched junction bases numbered 17, after V lost 6 bases and J lost 0 bases. Germline CDR1 MNHNS, CDR2 SASEGT. CDR3 loop: CASSLTSGRASSLAKNIQYF. The CDR3 DNA sequence: TGTGCCAGCAGCCTTACAAGCGGGAGGGCCTCATCTTTAGCCAAAAACATTCAGTACTTC.

Remarks on this clonotype: A read error may produce the germline difference seen at one junction end. This rearrangement joins TRBV5-1 to TRBJ2-7; D gene unclear. Germline loops: CDR1 SGHRS, CDR2 YFSETQ. The CDR3 is made up of 12 amino acids. CDR3 region: CASNLYSYEQYF. The DNA of the CDR3 is TGCGCCAGCAACTTGTACAGCTACGAGCAGTACTTC.

The chain combines TRBV6-6 with TRBJ2-5, with D possibly matching TRBD2 (5 bases). CDR1 is MNHNY, CDR2 SVGAGI, per germline (reference sequence). V was pared by 3 bases and J by 2 bases, with 10 bases between. The CDR3 sequence is 14 residues long. The CDR3 DNA follows: TGTGCCAGCAGTTATCCAACGGGACAAGAGACCCAGTACTTC. As protein: CASSYPTGQETQYF.

The chain recombines TRBV27 with TRBJ2-7; 8 bases align to TRBD1. V dropped 6 bases and J dropped 2; count of bases not matched to a gene: 3. The CDR3 length is 13 residues. The germline gives CDR1 MNHEY, CDR2 SMNVEV (reference sequence). Here the CDR3 DNA reads TGTGCCAGCAGGGGACAGGTCCCCTACGAGCAGTACTTC. It codes for CASRGQVPYEQYF.

The V call is TRBV6-5, the J call TRBJ1-2; possibly TRBD1 for D (5 bases). Per germline, CDR1 MNHEY and CDR2 SVGAGI. V lost 5 bases and J lost 4, with 17 bases in between. The CDR3 totals 15 residues. The CDR3: CASSPLTGQLYGYTF. CDR3 coding DNA: TGTGCCAGCAGTCCCCTTACAGGACAACTCTATGGCTACACCTTC.

The chain links TRBV4-2 to TRBJ2-1; perhaps TRBD2 as D (7 bases). CDR3 length: 16 amino acids. CDR1 and CDR2 (germline): LGHNA, YNFKEQ. The V and J ends lost 8 bases and 6 bases respectively, with 23 bases between them. CDR3 sequence reads: CASGWEAGAYANEQFF. DNA for the CDR3: TGTGCCAGCGGGTGGGAGGCGGGGGCTTATGCCAATGAGCAGTTCTTC.

V and J are TRBV10-3 and TRBJ1-5, with TRBD1 matching over 7 bases. This CDR3 region has 15 residues. Germline values: CDR1 ENHRY, CDR2 SYGVKD. After removal of 5 bases from V and 2 bases from J, the junction contained 6 bases not matched to a gene. The CDR3 nucleotides read TGTGCCATCAGTCGTCCAACAGGGGGCAATCAGCCCCAGCATTTT. Amino acids: CAISRPTGGNQPQHF.